This T cell receptor beta chain originates from a study of T cell changes during pregnancy in multiple sclerosis. Per germline, CDR1 GTSNPN and CDR2 SVGIG (reference sequence). V was clipped by 3 bases and J by 0 bases, with 15 bases between them. The CDR3 totals 17 residues. Clones were sequenced by immunoSEQ multiplex PCR, and TCRdb holds only the in-frame ones, with some missing. The sample yields tens of thousands of clones, roughly 93% seen once. This sequence originates from a female donor with multiple sclerosis, enrolled in a pregnancy study. The chain employs TRBV30 and TRBJ2-6; tentative D call: TRBD1 (5 bases). This sample comprised CD8+ T cells from peripheral blood mononuclear cells, obtained in the third trimester of pregnancy. CDR3 bases: TGTGCCTGGAGGGGGCGCAGAGTTTCCTCTGGGGCCAACGTCCTGACTTTC. It yields the protein CAWRGRRVSSGANVLTF.